The T cell receptor beta chain described here comes from a study of control samples from healthy donors and cancer patients. TCRdb's copy holds only in-frame clones and misses some; the assay was immunoSEQ multiplex PCR. The sample has more than 90,000 clones; around 88% are singletons. Trimming stripped 4 bases from V and 8 bases from J, with 14 bases between. The germline V gene has CDR1 LNHDA and CDR2 SQIVND (reference sequence). There are 14 residues in the CDR3. The chain is built from TRBV19 and TRBJ1-4, with D perhaps TRBD1 (6 bases). The receptor was isolated from a man younger than 45 in good health. The sample taken for sequencing was blood. The CDR3 DNA sequence: TGTGCCAGTAGTAGCGGGGGCCGCCCCGAAAAACTGTTTTTT. This translates into CASSSGGRPEKLFF.